The text below deals with one T cell receptor beta chain. Antigen unknown. The CDR3 has 17 amino acids. Germline V CDR1 and CDR2: SGHRS, YFSETQ. The trim removed 4 bases at V and 3 bases at J, leaving 6 bases unmatched. The data were taken from a study of T cells in localized non-small cell lung cancer. Profiled with immunoSEQ multiplex PCR; TCRdb holds only in-frame clones, not every one. The profile shows 75,000 to 90,000 clones, approximately 84% of them singletons. Points from the study as a whole: Detection in adjacent lung was observed for a median roughly 55 of the top 100 tumor clones. Since sequencing was restricted to only one region of the tumor, intratumor heterogeneity remains a possibility. Uninvolved adjacent lung showed higher T cell clonality than tumor. A denser population of T cells in blood accompanied longer overall survival.

Sequenced material: peripheral blood, taken before any cancer treatment. The receptor was isolated from a man between 40 and 70 years old with stage I lung adenocarcinoma. This chain links TRBV5-1 with TRBJ2-5, with 16 bases matching TRBD2. CDR3 DNA: TGCGCCAGCAGCCTGGGGACTAGCGGGAGGGTTGAAGAGACCCAGTACTTC. Translated, it gives CASSLGTSGRVEETQYF.